This T cell receptor (beta chain) was sequenced for a study of T cells in Graves' hyperthyroidism and ophthalmopathy. The CDR3 length is 14 residues. Germline CDR1 and CDR2: SGHTA and FQGTGA. Trimming took off 3 bases at V and 4 bases at J, with 12 bases between the two ends. TCR beta CDR3 region amplification was performed from RNA transcripts. First-round RT-PCR targeting the TCR CDR3 was performed with the HTBI primer set. From the multiplex PCR reads, TCRdb called clonotypes with MiXCR, one entry per CDR3 protein. The sample holds hundreds of thousands of distinct CDR3 sequences, around a sixth seen once. This clonotype has a count of ten or more. Uncontrolled infection, other autoimmune disease, pregnancy or lactation excluded patients.

This clonotype was sampled from a woman aged 18-29 years with Graves' hyperthyroidism. The genes are TRBV7-3 and TRBJ1-1; D not certain. The specimen sequenced was blood. The CDR3 nucleotides read TGTGCCAGCAGCTTCGACGCGGGGAGCACTGAAGCTTTCTTT. Protein product: CASSFDAGSTEAFF.